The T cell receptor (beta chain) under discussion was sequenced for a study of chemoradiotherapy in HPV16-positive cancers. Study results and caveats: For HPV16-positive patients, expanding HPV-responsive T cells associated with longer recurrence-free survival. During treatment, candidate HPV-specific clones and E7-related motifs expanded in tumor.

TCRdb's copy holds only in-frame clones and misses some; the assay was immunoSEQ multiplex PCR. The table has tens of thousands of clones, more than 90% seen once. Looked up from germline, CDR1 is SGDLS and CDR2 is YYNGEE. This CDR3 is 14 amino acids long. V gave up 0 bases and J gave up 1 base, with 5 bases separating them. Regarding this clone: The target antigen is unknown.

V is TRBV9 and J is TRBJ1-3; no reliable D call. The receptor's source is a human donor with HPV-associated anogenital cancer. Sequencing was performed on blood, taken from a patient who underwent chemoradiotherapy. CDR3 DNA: TGTGCCAGCAGCGTAGATGGGTCTGGAAACACCATATATTTT. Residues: CASSVDGSGNTIYF.